This is a list of T cell receptor beta chains from one sample in a study of cytomegalovirus exposure and HLA in healthy donors. TCRdb keeps only in-frame clones here, not all; method: immunoSEQ multiplex PCR. This table has about 240,000 clones, around 81% appearing once. Sequencing was performed on PBMCs. These receptors were collected from a woman aged 55-70 years in good health and CMV-seropositive. The CDR3 runs from the conserved cysteine through the conserved F or W. Fields, in order: CDR3 DNA, CDR3 protein, J gene, clone size, D gene, V gene. D genes are given only for firm matches. Clone size, where shown, is once, few, many, or a class for clones that have expanded.

CDR3 DNA: TGTGCCAGCAGTCAGGGACACAATCAGCCCCAGCATTTT; CDR3 protein: CASSQGHNQPQHF; J gene: TRBJ1-5; clone size: NA; D gene: NA; V gene: TRBV27
CDR3 DNA: TGTGCCAGTTCAGGGGAACTAAGGACTGAAGCTTTCTTT; CDR3 protein: CASSGELRTEAFF; J gene: TRBJ1-1; clone size: few; D gene: NA; V gene: TRBV19
CDR3 DNA: TGTGCCAGCAGCTTAGGGGGGACAGGGGGACAGCCCCAGCATTTT; CDR3 protein: CASSLGGTGGQPQHF; J gene: TRBJ1-5; clone size: NA; D gene: TRBD1; V gene: TRBV7-9
CDR3 DNA: TGCGCCAGCAGCTTGCGACTAGCGGGAGGGCCGAGGGAGCTGTTTTTT; CDR3 protein: CASSLRLAGGPRELFF; J gene: TRBJ2-2; clone size: NA; D gene: TRBD2; V gene: TRBV5-1
CDR3 DNA: TGTGCCAGCAGCTTAGATTTACCGAGCGAAGCTTTCTTT; CDR3 protein: CASSLDLPSEAFF; J gene: TRBJ1-1; clone size: once; D gene: NA; V gene: TRBV11-2
CDR3 DNA: TGTGCCAGCAGTTACTCGAAGGAGGGAAGGGGGCAGTACTTC; CDR3 protein: CASSYSKEGRGQYF; J gene: TRBJ2-7; clone size: once; D gene: NA; V gene: TRBV6-5
CDR3 DNA: TGTGCCAGTAGTATGGGAGGGGGGGCGAAATCCTACGAGCAGTACTTC; CDR3 protein: CASSMGGGAKSYEQYF; J gene: TRBJ2-7; clone size: NA; D gene: NA; V gene: TRBV19
CDR3 DNA: TGTGCCACTTCGGGACTTTCGAATGAGCAGTTCTTC; CDR3 protein: CATSGLSNEQFF; J gene: TRBJ2-1; clone size: NA; D gene: NA; V gene: TRBV6-5
CDR3 DNA: TGTGCCAGCAGCCTTGCGGCGGGAGAGGTCCACGAGCAGTACTTC; CDR3 protein: CASSLAAGEVHEQYF; J gene: TRBJ2-7; clone size: NA; D gene: TRBD2; V gene: TRBV14
CDR3 DNA: TGTGCCACGAGACAGGGGCGCACAGATACGCAGTATTTT; CDR3 protein: CATRQGRTDTQYF; J gene: TRBJ2-3; clone size: NA; D gene: TRBD1; V gene: TRBV7-9
CDR3 DNA: TGTGCCAGCAGCCCGGGACAGCGAAGGCGCAATGAGCAGTTCTTC; CDR3 protein: CASSPGQRRRNEQFF; J gene: TRBJ2-1; clone size: NA; D gene: TRBD1; V gene: TRBV28
CDR3 DNA: TGTGCCAGCAGCTCACCCGGGAGCTATGGAAACACCATATATTTT; CDR3 protein: CASSSPGSYGNTIYF; J gene: TRBJ1-3; clone size: NA; D gene: NA; V gene: TRBV5-4
CDR3 DNA: TGTGCCAGCAGCGAGGGACTAGCGGATTTCACAGATACGCAGTATTTT; CDR3 protein: CASSEGLADFTDTQYF; J gene: TRBJ2-3; clone size: once; D gene: TRBD2; V gene: TRBV2
CDR3 DNA: TGTGCCAGCAGCCCGACTAGCGGGAGAACAGATACGCAGTATTTT; CDR3 protein: CASSPTSGRTDTQYF; J gene: TRBJ2-3; clone size: NA; D gene: TRBD2; V gene: TRBV7-3
CDR3 DNA: TGTGCCAGCAGTCCCGGGGGGGGCCAGAACTATGGCTACACCTTC; CDR3 protein: CASSPGGGQNYGYTF; J gene: TRBJ1-2; clone size: NA; D gene: NA; V gene: TRBV28
CDR3 DNA: TGTGCCAGTCAAACAGGGGGTGACACTGAAGCTTTCTTT; CDR3 protein: CASQTGGDTEAFF; J gene: TRBJ1-1; clone size: NA; D gene: TRBD1; V gene: TRBV19
CDR3 DNA: TGTGCCAGCACTTCAGGGGTCAATCAGCCCCAGCATTTT; CDR3 protein: CASTSGVNQPQHF; J gene: TRBJ1-5; clone size: NA; D gene: NA; V gene: TRBV28
CDR3 DNA: TGTGCCAGCAGCGGGACAGCGGCGGGCGAAGAGACCCAGTACTTC; CDR3 protein: CASSGTAAGEETQYF; J gene: TRBJ2-5; clone size: NA; D gene: TRBD1; V gene: TRBV5-6
CDR3 DNA: TGTGCCAGCAGCTTACGGACAGCTCGTTCTCTGGGGGCCAACGTCCTGACTTTC; CDR3 protein: CASSLRTARSLGANVLTF; J gene: TRBJ2-6; clone size: NA; D gene: NA; V gene: TRBV5-6
CDR3 DNA: TGTGCCAGCAGCCAAGATCTGAGTAGCGGATACGAGCAGTACTTC; CDR3 protein: CASSQDLSSGYEQYF; J gene: TRBJ2-7; clone size: NA; D gene: NA; V gene: TRBV4-2
CDR3 DNA: TGTGCCAGTAAGCGGGAGCCCATCTACAATGAGCAGTTCTTC; CDR3 protein: CASKREPIYNEQFF; J gene: TRBJ2-1; clone size: NA; D gene: TRBD2; V gene: TRBV19
CDR3 DNA: TGTGCCAGCAGTCCCTCCCTGGGCGGGAGGGGACTCACAGATACGCAGTATTTT; CDR3 protein: CASSPSLGGRGLTDTQYF; J gene: TRBJ2-3; clone size: NA; D gene: TRBD2; V gene: TRBV28
CDR3 DNA: TGCGCCAGCAGCTTGCTGGGAGGGGACACTGAAGCTTTCTTT; CDR3 protein: CASSLLGGDTEAFF; J gene: TRBJ1-1; clone size: NA; D gene: NA; V gene: TRBV5-1
CDR3 DNA: TGTGCCAGCAGTGAAGCGGGGACACGACCTAACTATGGCTACACCTTC; CDR3 protein: CASSEAGTRPNYGYTF; J gene: TRBJ1-2; clone size: NA; D gene: NA; V gene: TRBV6-1
CDR3 DNA: TGTGCCAGCAGCCAAGTGGGTAGCGGGGGAAACAATGAGCAGTTCTTC; CDR3 protein: CASSQVGSGGNNEQFF; J gene: TRBJ2-1; clone size: NA; D gene: TRBD2; V gene: TRBV4-2
CDR3 DNA: TGTGCCAGCAGTTACGTATCCGGAAACACCATATATTTT; CDR3 protein: CASSYVSGNTIYF; J gene: TRBJ1-3; clone size: NA; D gene: NA; V gene: TRBV6-6
CDR3 DNA: TGTGCCAGCAGCCGAGGGACTAGCGGGAGGGCCAAGGGGGGCACAGATACGCAGTATTTT; CDR3 protein: CASSRGTSGRAKGGTDTQYF; J gene: TRBJ2-3; clone size: NA; D gene: TRBD2; V gene: TRBV4-2
CDR3 DNA: TGTGCCAGCACACTAGCGGGAGTTAAGTACAATGAGCAGTTCTTC; CDR3 protein: CASTLAGVKYNEQFF; J gene: TRBJ2-1; clone size: few; D gene: TRBD2; V gene: TRBV2
CDR3 DNA: TGTGCCAGCAGTCCCCGAACAGCCTATGGCTACACCTTC; CDR3 protein: CASSPRTAYGYTF; J gene: TRBJ1-2; clone size: once; D gene: NA; V gene: TRBV5-4
CDR3 DNA: TGCGCCAGCAGCTTTTCTAGCGGGAGGAGCTCCTACAATGAGCAGTTCTTC; CDR3 protein: CASSFSSGRSSYNEQFF; J gene: TRBJ2-1; clone size: NA; D gene: TRBD2; V gene: TRBV5-1
CDR3 DNA: TGCGCCAGCAGCTCTGGACGGGGGATGGGAGGGGCCAACGTCCTGACTTTC; CDR3 protein: CASSSGRGMGGANVLTF; J gene: TRBJ2-6; clone size: NA; D gene: NA; V gene: TRBV5-1
CDR3 DNA: TGTGCCAGCAGCCCCGGGACAGGGGGGCCAAGTGAGCAGTTCTTC; CDR3 protein: CASSPGTGGPSEQFF; J gene: TRBJ2-1; clone size: NA; D gene: TRBD1; V gene: TRBV9
CDR3 DNA: TGTGCCAGCAGTTTATCAAGCGCTTTGGGGGGCAATGAGCAGTTCTTC; CDR3 protein: CASSLSSALGGNEQFF; J gene: TRBJ2-1; clone size: NA; D gene: NA; V gene: TRBV27
CDR3 DNA: TGTGCCAGCAGTTCACTGGGGGGCACTGAAGCTTTCTTT; CDR3 protein: CASSSLGGTEAFF; J gene: TRBJ1-1; clone size: NA; D gene: NA; V gene: TRBV28
CDR3 DNA: TGTGCCAGTAGTCCGTTGGAGGTGGGTTACAATGAGCAGTTCTTC; CDR3 protein: CASSPLEVGYNEQFF; J gene: TRBJ2-1; clone size: NA; D gene: NA; V gene: TRBV19
CDR3 DNA: TGTGCCAGCAGTTTGGGGGGGCTTACTGAAGCTTTCTTT; CDR3 protein: CASSLGGLTEAFF; J gene: TRBJ1-1; clone size: once; D gene: NA; V gene: TRBV27
CDR3 DNA: TGTGCCAGCGGTACAGGGGACAATGAGCAGTTCTTC; CDR3 protein: CASGTGDNEQFF; J gene: TRBJ2-1; clone size: NA; D gene: TRBD1; V gene: TRBV28
CDR3 DNA: TGCGCCAGCAGCTTGGGGGGCGGGGCGGGCGCGTCCCGCGGCGAAGCTTTCTTT; CDR3 protein: CASSLGGGAGASRGEAFF; J gene: TRBJ1-1; clone size: once; D gene: NA; V gene: TRBV5-1
CDR3 DNA: TGTGCCAGCAGTTACTCGCGGGGTCTTCACAATGAGCAGTTCTTC; CDR3 protein: CASSYSRGLHNEQFF; J gene: TRBJ2-1; clone size: NA; D gene: NA; V gene: TRBV6-5
CDR3 DNA: TGTGCCAGCAGCTTAGAAGGGAGGAGGCCCCAGCATTTT; CDR3 protein: CASSLEGRRPQHF; J gene: TRBJ1-5; clone size: NA; D gene: NA; V gene: TRBV7-2
CDR3 DNA: TGCGCCAGCAGCTCGACTAGCGGGAGGGGGAATGAGCAGTTCTTC; CDR3 protein: CASSSTSGRGNEQFF; J gene: TRBJ2-1; clone size: NA; D gene: TRBD2; V gene: TRBV5-1
CDR3 DNA: TGCAGCGGGAAAGAGGGTTCCTACTCCTACAATGAGCAGTTCTTC; CDR3 protein: CSGKEGSYSYNEQFF; J gene: TRBJ2-1; clone size: NA; D gene: NA; V gene: TRBV29-1